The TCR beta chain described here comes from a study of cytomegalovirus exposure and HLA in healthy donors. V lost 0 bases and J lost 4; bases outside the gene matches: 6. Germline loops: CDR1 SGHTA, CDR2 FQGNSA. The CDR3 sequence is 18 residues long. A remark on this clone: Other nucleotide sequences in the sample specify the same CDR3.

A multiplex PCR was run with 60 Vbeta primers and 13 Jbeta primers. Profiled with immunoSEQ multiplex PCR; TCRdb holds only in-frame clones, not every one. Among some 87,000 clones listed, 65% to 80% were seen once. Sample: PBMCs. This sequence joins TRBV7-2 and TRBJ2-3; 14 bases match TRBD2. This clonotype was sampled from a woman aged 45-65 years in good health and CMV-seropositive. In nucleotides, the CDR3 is TGTGCCAGCAGCTTAGCGAGAGCGGGACTAGCGGGAGCAGATACGCAGTATTTT. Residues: CASSLARAGLAGADTQYF. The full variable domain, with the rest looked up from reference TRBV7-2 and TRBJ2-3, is GAGVSQSPSNKVTEKGKDVELRCDPISGHTALYWYRQSLGQGLEFLIYFQGNSAPDKSGLPSDRFSAERTGGSVSTLTIQRTQQEDSAVYLCASSLARAGLAGADTQYFGPGTRLTVL.